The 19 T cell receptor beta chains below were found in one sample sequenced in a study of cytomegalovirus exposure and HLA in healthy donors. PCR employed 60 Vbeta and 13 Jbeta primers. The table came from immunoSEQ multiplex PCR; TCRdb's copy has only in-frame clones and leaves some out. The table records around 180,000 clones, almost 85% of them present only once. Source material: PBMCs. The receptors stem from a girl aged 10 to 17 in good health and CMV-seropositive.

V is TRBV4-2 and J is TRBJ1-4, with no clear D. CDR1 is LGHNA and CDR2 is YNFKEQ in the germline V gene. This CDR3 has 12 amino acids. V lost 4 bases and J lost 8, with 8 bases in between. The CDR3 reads CASSPEREKLFF. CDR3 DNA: TGTGCCAGCAGCCCAGAGAGGGAAAAACTGTTTTTT.

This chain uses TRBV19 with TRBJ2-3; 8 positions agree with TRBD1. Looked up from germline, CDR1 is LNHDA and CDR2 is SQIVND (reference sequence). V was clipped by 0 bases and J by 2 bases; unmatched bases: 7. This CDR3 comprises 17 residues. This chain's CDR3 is CASSIDWGDRPTDTQYF. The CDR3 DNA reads TGTGCCAGTAGTATAGATTGGGGGGACAGGCCCACAGATACGCAGTATTTT.

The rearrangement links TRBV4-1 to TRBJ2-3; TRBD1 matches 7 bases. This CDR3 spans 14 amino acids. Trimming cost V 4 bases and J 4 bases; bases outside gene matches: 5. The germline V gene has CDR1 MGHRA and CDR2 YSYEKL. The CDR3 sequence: CASSPGQVSDTQYF. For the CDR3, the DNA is TGCGCCAGCAGCCCAGGACAGGTCTCAGATACGCAGTATTTT.

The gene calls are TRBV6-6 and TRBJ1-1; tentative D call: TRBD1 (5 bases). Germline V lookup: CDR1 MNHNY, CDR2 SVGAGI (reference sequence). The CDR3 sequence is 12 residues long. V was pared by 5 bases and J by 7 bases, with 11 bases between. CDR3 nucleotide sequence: TGTGCCAGCAGTGCCAGGGCGGTTGAAGCTTTCTTT. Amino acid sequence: CASSARAVEAFF.

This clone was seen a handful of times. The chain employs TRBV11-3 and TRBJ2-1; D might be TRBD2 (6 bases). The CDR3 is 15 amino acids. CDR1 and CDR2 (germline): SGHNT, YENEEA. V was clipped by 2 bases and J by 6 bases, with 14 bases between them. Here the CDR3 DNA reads TGTGCCAGCAGCTTACGGGGTTCCGGGGGCAATGAGCAGTTCTTC. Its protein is CASSLRGSGGNEQFF. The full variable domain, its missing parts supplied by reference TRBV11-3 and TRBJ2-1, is EAGVVQSPRYKIIEKKQPVAFWCNPISGHNTLYWYLQNLGQGPELLIRYENEEAVDDSQLPKDRFSAERLKGVDSTLKIQPAELGDSAVYLCASSLRGSGGNEQFFGPGTRLTVL.

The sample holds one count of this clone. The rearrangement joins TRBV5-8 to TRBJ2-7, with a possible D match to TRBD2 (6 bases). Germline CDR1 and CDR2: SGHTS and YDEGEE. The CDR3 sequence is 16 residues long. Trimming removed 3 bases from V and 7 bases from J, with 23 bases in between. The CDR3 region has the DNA TGTGCCAGCAGCTCACCCGACGGCTCCTCGGGGGTTGAGCAGTACTTC. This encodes CASSSPDGSSGVEQYF.

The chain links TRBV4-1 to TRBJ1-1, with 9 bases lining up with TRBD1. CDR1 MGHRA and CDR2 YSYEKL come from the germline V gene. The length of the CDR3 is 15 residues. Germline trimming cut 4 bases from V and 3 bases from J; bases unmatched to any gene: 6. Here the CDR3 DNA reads TGCGCCAGCAGCCCTCCGACAGGGGGGGACACTGAAGCTTTCTTT. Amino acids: CASSPPTGGDTEAFF.

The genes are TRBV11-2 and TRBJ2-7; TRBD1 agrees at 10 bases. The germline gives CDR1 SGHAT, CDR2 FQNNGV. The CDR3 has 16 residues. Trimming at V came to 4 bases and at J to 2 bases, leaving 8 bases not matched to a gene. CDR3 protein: CASSSTPGTGAYEQYF. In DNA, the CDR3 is TGTGCCAGCAGCTCCACTCCCGGGACAGGGGCCTACGAGCAGTACTTC.

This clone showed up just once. For the CDR3, the DNA is TGTGCCAGCAGCCCCTCGTCCAACTATGGCTACACCTTC. Translated, it gives CASSPSSNYGYTF. This chain joins TRBV7-2 and TRBJ1-2; D gene unclear. Germline CDR1 is SGHTA and CDR2 is FQGNSA. The CDR3 is made up of 13 amino acids. The germline V and J ends were trimmed by 5 bases and 2 bases, with 9 bases remaining between them.

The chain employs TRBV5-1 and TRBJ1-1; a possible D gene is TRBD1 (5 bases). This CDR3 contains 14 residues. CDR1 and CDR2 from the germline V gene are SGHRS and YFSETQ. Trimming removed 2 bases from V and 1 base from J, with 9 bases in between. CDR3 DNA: TGCGCCAGCAGCTTCCACGGGGGGAACACTGAAGCTTTCTTT. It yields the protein CASSFHGGNTEAFF.

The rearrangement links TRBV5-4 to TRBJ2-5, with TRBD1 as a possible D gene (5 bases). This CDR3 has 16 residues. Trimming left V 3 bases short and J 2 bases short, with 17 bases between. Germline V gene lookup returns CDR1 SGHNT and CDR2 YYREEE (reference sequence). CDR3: CASSSSTAILQETQYF. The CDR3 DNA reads TGTGCCAGCAGCTCGTCGACAGCTATTTTACAAGAGACCCAGTACTTC.

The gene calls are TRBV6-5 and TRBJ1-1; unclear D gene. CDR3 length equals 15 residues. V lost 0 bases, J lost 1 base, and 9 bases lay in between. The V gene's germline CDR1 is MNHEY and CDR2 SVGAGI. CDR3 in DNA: TGTGCCAGCAGTTACTCGATGGTACAGAACACTGAAGCTTTCTTT. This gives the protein CASSYSMVQNTEAFF.

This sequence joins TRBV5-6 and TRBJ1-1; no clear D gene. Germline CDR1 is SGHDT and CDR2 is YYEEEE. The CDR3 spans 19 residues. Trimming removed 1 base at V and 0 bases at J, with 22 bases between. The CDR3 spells CASSLIREAYKQMNTEAFF. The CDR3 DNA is TGTGCCAGCAGCTTGATACGGGAGGCCTATAAACAAATGAACACTGAAGCTTTCTTT.

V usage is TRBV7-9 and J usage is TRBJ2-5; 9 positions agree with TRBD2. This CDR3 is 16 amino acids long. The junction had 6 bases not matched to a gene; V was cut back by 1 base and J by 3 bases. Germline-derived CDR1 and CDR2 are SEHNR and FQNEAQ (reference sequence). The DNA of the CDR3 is TGTGCCAGCAGCTTAGTGTCTAGCGGGGAAAAAGAGACCCAGTACTTC. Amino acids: CASSLVSSGEKETQYF.

DNA for the CDR3: TGTGCCAGTACCCCGGGGTCGGGAGGGTGGGAGACCCAGTACTTC. It is translated as CASTPGSGGWETQYF. The chain combines TRBV19 with TRBJ2-5, with 8 bases fitting TRBD2. CDR3 size: 15 residues. The ends lost 7 bases at V and 5 bases at J; junction bases unmatched: 12. Germline V CDR1 and CDR2: LNHDA, SQIVND (reference sequence). The complete variable domain, with remaining parts taken from reference TRBV19 and TRBJ2-5, reads DGGITQSPKYLFRKEGQNVTLSCEQNLNHDAMYWYRQDPGQGLRLIYYSQIVNDFQKGDIAEGYSVSREKKESFPLTVTSAQKNPTAFYLCASTPGSGGWETQYFGPGTRLLVL.

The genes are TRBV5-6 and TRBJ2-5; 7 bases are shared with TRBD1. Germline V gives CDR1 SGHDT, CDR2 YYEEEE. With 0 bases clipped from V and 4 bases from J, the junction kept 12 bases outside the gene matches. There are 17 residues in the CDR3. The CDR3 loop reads CASSLDGTASRGETQYF. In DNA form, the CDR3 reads TGTGCCAGCAGCTTGGATGGGACAGCCTCAAGGGGAGAGACCCAGTACTTC.

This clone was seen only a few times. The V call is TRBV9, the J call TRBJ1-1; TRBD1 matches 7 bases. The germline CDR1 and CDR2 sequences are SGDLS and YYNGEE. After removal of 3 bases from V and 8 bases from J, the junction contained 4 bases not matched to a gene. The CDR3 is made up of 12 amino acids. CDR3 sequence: CASSGGTAEAFF. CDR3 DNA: TGTGCCAGCAGCGGAGGGACAGCCGAAGCTTTCTTT.

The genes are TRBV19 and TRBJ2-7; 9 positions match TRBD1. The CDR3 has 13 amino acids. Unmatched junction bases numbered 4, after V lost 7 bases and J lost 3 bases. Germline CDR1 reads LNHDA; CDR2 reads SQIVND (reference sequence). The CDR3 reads CASTQGQGYEQYF. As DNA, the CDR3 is TGTGCCAGTACCCAGGGACAGGGCTACGAGCAGTACTTC.

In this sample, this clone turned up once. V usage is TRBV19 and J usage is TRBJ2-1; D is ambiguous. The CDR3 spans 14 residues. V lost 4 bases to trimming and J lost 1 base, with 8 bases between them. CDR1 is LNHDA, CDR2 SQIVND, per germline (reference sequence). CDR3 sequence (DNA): TGTGCCAGTAGTAACTTCCCGTCCTACAATGAGCAGTTCTTC. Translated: CASSNFPSYNEQFF. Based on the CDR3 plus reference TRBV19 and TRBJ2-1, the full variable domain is DGGITQSPKYLFRKEGQNVTLSCEQNLNHDAMYWYRQDPGQGLRLIYYSQIVNDFQKGDIAEGYSVSREKKESFPLTVTSAQKNPTAFYLCASSNFPSYNEQFFGPGTRLTVL.